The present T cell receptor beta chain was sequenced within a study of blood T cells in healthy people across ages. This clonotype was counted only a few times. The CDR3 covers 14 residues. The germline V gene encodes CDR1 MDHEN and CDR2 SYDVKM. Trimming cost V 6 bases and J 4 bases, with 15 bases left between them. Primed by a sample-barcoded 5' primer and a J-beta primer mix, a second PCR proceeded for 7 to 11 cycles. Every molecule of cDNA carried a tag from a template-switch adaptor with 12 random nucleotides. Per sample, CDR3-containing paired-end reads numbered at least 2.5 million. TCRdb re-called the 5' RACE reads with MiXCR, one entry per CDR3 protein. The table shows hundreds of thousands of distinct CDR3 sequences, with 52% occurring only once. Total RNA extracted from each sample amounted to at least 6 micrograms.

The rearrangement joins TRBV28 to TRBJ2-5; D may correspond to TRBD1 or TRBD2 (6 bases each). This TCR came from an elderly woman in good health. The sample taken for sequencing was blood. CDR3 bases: TGTGCCAGCAGCCACCTCGGAGGGGGAGAGACCCAGTACTTC. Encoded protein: CASSHLGGGETQYF.